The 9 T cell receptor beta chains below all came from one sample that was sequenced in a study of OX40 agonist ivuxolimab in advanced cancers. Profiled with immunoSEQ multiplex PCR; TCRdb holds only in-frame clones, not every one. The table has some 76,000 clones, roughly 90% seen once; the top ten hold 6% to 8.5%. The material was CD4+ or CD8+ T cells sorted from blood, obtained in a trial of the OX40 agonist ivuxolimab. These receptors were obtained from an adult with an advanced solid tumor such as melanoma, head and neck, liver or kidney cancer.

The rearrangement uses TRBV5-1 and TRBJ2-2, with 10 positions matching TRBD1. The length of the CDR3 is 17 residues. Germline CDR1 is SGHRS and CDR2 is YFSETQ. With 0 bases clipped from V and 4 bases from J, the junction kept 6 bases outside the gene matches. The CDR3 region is CASSLGTWTGGTGELFF. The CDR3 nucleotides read TGCGCCAGCAGCTTGGGTACCTGGACAGGGGGCACCGGGGAGCTGTTTTTT.

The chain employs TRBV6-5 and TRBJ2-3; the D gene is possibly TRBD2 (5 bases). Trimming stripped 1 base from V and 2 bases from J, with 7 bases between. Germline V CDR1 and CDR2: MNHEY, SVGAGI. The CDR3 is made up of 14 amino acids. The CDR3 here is CASSYFGNTDTQYF. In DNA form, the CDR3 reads TGTGCCAGCAGTTACTTCGGGAACACAGATACGCAGTATTTT.

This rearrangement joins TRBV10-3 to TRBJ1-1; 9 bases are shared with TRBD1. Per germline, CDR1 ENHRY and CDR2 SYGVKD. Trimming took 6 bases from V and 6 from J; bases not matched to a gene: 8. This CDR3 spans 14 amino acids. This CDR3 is CAISEGGTGPEAFF. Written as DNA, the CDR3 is TGTGCCATCAGCGAAGGGGGGACAGGGCCTGAAGCTTTCTTT.

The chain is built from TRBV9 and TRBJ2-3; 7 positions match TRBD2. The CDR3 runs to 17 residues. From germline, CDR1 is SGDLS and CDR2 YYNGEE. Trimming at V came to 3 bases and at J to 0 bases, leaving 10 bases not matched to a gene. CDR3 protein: CASSAGTSVVSTDTQYF. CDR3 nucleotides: TGTGCCAGCAGCGCCGGTACTAGCGTAGTTAGCACAGATACGCAGTATTTT.

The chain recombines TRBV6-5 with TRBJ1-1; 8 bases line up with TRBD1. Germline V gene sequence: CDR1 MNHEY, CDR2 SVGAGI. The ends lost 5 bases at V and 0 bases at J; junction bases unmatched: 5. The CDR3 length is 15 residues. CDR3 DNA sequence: TGTGCCAGCAGTACGAGGGACAGGCTGAACACTGAAGCTTTCTTT. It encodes CASSTRDRLNTEAFF.

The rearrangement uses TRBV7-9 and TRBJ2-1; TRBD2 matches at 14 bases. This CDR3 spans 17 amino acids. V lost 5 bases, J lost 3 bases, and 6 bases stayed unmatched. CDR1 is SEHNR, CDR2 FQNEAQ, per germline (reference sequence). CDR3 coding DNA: TGTGCCAGCAGCCCTAGAGGGACTAGCGGGGGCTACAATGAGCAGTTCTTC. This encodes CASSPRGTSGGYNEQFF.

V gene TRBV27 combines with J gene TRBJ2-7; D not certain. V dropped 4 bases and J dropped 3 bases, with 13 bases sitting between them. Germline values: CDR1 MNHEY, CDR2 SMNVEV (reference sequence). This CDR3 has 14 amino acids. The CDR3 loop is CASSSTGRFYEQYF. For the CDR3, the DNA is TGTGCCAGCAGTTCAACCGGCAGATTCTACGAGCAGTACTTC.

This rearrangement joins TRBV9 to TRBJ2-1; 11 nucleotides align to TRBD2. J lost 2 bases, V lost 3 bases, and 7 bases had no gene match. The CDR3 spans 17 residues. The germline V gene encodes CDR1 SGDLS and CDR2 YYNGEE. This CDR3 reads CASSGPTSGGPYNEQFF. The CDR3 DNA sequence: TGTGCCAGCAGCGGACCAACTAGCGGGGGACCCTACAATGAGCAGTTCTTC.

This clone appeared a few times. The CDR3 DNA sequence: TGTGCCGTCCCCGCGGAGCGGGGGGGCACAGATACGCAGTATTTT. This sequence encodes CAVPAERGGTDTQYF. The rearrangement uses TRBV6-6 and TRBJ2-3; 9 bases map to TRBD2. V dropped 11 bases and J dropped 1; count of bases not matched to a gene: 10. Germline assignment: CDR1 MNHNY and CDR2 SVGAGI (reference sequence). This CDR3 region has 15 residues.